Below, 25 T cell receptor beta chains from the same sample are listed, as sequenced in a study of T cell responses to AZD1222 COVID-19 vaccine. Repertoires were generated with immunoSEQ multiplex PCR, while TCRdb's copy carries only in-frame clones and drops some. Here the sample spans about 93,000 clones, approximately 89% being singletons. The material sequenced was peripheral blood, taken on day 0 of MenACWY control vaccination. These receptor sequences come from an adult in good health.

This clone showed up just a few times. The chain recombines TRBV7-9 with TRBJ1-6, with a tentative D call TRBD1 (6 bases). In germline, CDR1 is SEHNR, CDR2 FQNEAQ (reference sequence). The germline V and J ends were trimmed by 3 bases and 7 bases, with 16 bases remaining between them. This CDR3 is 16 amino acids long. CDR3 in amino acids: CASSLTPGHSNSPLHF. The CDR3 DNA sequence: TGTGCCAGCAGCTTGACCCCGGGACACTCCAATTCACCCCTCCACTTT.

The gene calls are TRBV6-2 or TRBV6-3 and TRBJ1-4, with D tentatively TRBD1 (5 bases). V was clipped by 0 bases and J by 3 bases, with 8 bases between them. The CDR3 runs to 15 residues. The germline CDR1 and CDR2 sequences are MNHEY and SVGEGT. This CDR3 reads CASSYSTAANEKLFF. The CDR3 DNA is TGTGCCAGCAGTTACTCGACAGCAGCTAATGAAAAACTGTTTTTT.

This clone was seen a handful of times. The chain links TRBV5-1 to TRBJ2-5; tentative D call: TRBD2 (6 bases). Germline assignment: CDR1 SGHRS and CDR2 YFSETQ. The CDR3 loop spans 12 amino acids. Trimming left V 5 bases short and J 2 bases short, with 7 bases between. The CDR3 region is CASSRGQETQYF. DNA for the CDR3: TGCGCCAGCAGTCGGGGGCAAGAGACCCAGTACTTC.

The chain recombines TRBV5-1 with TRBJ1-4, with 10 bases aligning to TRBD1. Germline-derived CDR1 and CDR2 are SGHRS and YFSETQ. CDR3 size: 15 residues. V was pared by 0 bases and J by 5 bases, with 1 base of the junction left unmatched. CDR3 bases: TGCGCCAGCAGCTTGGGGGGACAGGGGAATGAAAAACTGTTTTTT. Residues: CASSLGGQGNEKLFF.

This clone was seen just once. The J gene is TRBJ1-3, the V gene TRBV6-2 or TRBV6-3, with D perhaps TRBD1 (5 bases). CDR1 is MNHEY, CDR2 SVGEGT, per germline. This CDR3 spans 18 amino acids. Trimming removed 6 bases from V and 0 bases from J, with 21 bases in between. CDR3 DNA sequence: TGTGCCAGCAGCCGCGGTTCGGGGGAAAGGAGCTCTGGAAACACCATATATTTT. Amino acids: CASSRGSGERSSGNTIYF.

V is TRBV20-1 and J is TRBJ1-4; a weak D match, TRBD1 (5 bases). The CDR3 has 11 amino acids. The V end lost 6 bases, the J end lost 8 bases, and 10 bases lay between the germline ends. Germline V lookup: CDR1 DFQATT, CDR2 SNEGSKA (reference sequence). As DNA, the CDR3 is TGCAGTGCACCGGGGGGGGAAAAACTGTTTTTT. This codes for CSAPGGEKLFF.

V usage is TRBV7-8 and J usage is TRBJ1-1, with D tentatively TRBD1 (5 bases). CDR1 SGHVS and CDR2 FQNEAQ come from the germline V gene. V lost 3 bases and J 3 bases, leaving 8 bases between the germline ends. The CDR3 runs 13 residues. In DNA, the CDR3 is TGTGCCAGCAGCTTCGGAGGGGACACTGAAGCTTTCTTT. Its protein is CASSFGGDTEAFF.

The chain is built from TRBV12-3 or TRBV12-4 and TRBJ1-5, with D unclear. This CDR3 comprises 13 residues. V lost 6 bases and J lost 4, with 10 bases in between. CDR3 residues: CASSQSMNQPQHF. The CDR3, as DNA: TGTGCCAGCAGCCAATCGATGAATCAGCCCCAGCATTTT.

This clone showed up just once. The chain is built from TRBV11-1 and TRBJ2-2, with TRBD1 as a possible D gene (6 bases). The V end lost 1 base, the J end lost 1 base, and 10 bases lay between the germline ends. Germline V gene sequence: CDR1 SGHAT, CDR2 FQDESV (reference sequence). This CDR3 has 16 residues. DNA for the CDR3: TGTGCCAGCAGCTTAGGGGACACATTGAACACCGGGGAGCTGTTTTTT. It translates to CASSLGDTLNTGELFF.

The V gene is TRBV29-1, the J gene TRBJ2-5, with 8 bases that match TRBD2. The V gene end was trimmed by 6 bases and the J gene end by 3 bases; junction bases not matched to a gene: 3. The germline gives CDR1 SQVTM, CDR2 ANQGSEA. This CDR3 spans 12 amino acids. CDR3 sequence (DNA): TGCAGCGTACTACTAGCGGAAGAGACCCAGTACTTC. Its protein product is CSVLLAEETQYF. Full variable domain (rest looked up from reference TRBV29-1 and TRBJ2-5): SAVISQKPSRDICQRGTSLTIQCQVDSQVTMMFWYRQQPGQSLTLIATANQGSEATYESGFVIDKFPISRPNLTFSTLTVSNMSPEDSSIYLCSVLLAEETQYFGPGTRLLVL.

The genes are TRBV19 and TRBJ2-5, with 7 bases matching TRBD1. Germline CDR1 and CDR2: LNHDA and SQIVND (reference sequence). The CDR3 is made up of 14 amino acids. With 10 bases clipped from V and 1 base from J, the junction kept 9 bases outside the gene matches. The CDR3 region is CATSNWDSQETQYF. CDR3 DNA: TGTGCCACCTCCAATTGGGACAGCCAAGAGACCCAGTACTTC.

The CDR3 nucleotides read TGTGCCAGCAGCGTCTACGCCTCCGGGGGCTCGTATGGCTACACCTTC. It yields the protein CASSVYASGGSYGYTF. The chain links TRBV9 to TRBJ1-2; a possible D gene is TRBD1 (6 bases). The CDR3 is 16 residues long. Trimming shortened V by 2 bases and J by 5 bases, and 19 bases separated the two germline ends. Germline CDR1 is SGDLS and CDR2 is YYNGEE.

The chain carries TRBV9 and TRBJ1-6, with no clear D. V dropped 4 bases and J dropped 6 bases, with 8 bases sitting between them. The CDR3 sequence is 13 residues long. Germline CDR1 and CDR2: SGDLS and YYNGEE. CDR3 amino acids: CASSPLSNSPLHF. The CDR3 coding sequence is TGTGCCAGCAGCCCACTAAGTAATTCACCCCTCCACTTT.

This rearrangement joins TRBV11-2 to TRBJ1-3; no firm D call. The CDR3 has 16 residues. Per germline, CDR1 SGHAT and CDR2 FQNNGV. The V end was cut by 1 base, the J end by 7 bases, with 17 bases between. CDR3 in amino acids: CASSLAGVSRWNTIYF. The CDR3, as DNA: TGTGCCAGCAGCTTAGCCGGGGTCTCTCGTTGGAACACCATATATTTT. The complete variable domain, with remaining parts taken from reference TRBV11-2 and TRBJ1-3, reads EAGVAQSPRYKIIEKRQSVAFWCNPISGHATLYWYQQILGQGPKLLIQFQNNGVVDDSQLPKDRFSAERLKGVDSTLKIQPAKLEDSAVYLCASSLAGVSRWNTIYFGEGSWLTVV.

The chain carries TRBV5-1 and TRBJ2-3; D remains ambiguous. Trimming took off 2 bases at V and 4 bases at J, with 11 bases between the two ends. The CDR3 is 14 residues long. Germline V lookup: CDR1 SGHRS, CDR2 YFSETQ. The CDR3 here is CASSLGRGADTQYF. For the CDR3, the DNA is TGCGCCAGCAGCTTAGGACGAGGAGCAGATACGCAGTATTTT.

The V call is TRBV7-2, the J call TRBJ2-1, with D possibly matching TRBD2 (7 bases). Trimming stripped 7 bases from V and 6 bases from J, with 13 bases between. Per the germline V gene, CDR1 is SGHTA and CDR2 is FQGNSA. The CDR3 is 13 amino acids. The CDR3: CASILGGANEQFF. The CDR3, as DNA: TGTGCCAGCATCCTGGGGGGGGCCAATGAGCAGTTCTTC.

CDR3 DNA: TGTGCCAGCAGCCACGACCGGACGGTTAGCGATGAGCAGTTCTTC. This encodes CASSHDRTVSDEQFF. The chain joins TRBV7-9 to TRBJ2-1; TRBD2 is a possible D gene (5 bases). Trimming removed 5 bases from V and 8 bases from J, with 19 bases in between. CDR1 and CDR2 (germline): SEHNR, FQNEAQ (reference sequence). CDR3 length: 15 residues.

The gene calls are TRBV4-3 and TRBJ2-1; TRBD1 matches 9 bases. The junction had 10 bases not matched to a gene; V was cut back by 3 bases and J by 10 bases. The CDR3 is made up of 15 amino acids. The V gene's germline CDR1 is LGHNA and CDR2 YSLEER. CDR3 sequence reads: CASSHDGQGIGEQFF. The DNA of the CDR3 is TGCGCCAGCAGCCATGACGGACAGGGGATAGGCGAGCAGTTCTTC.

The J gene is TRBJ2-1, the V gene TRBV7-3; 7 bases agree with TRBD2. CDR3 size: 13 residues. The ends lost 1 base at V and 9 bases at J; junction bases unmatched: 3. Germline CDR1 and CDR2: SGHTA and FQGTGA. CDR3 nucleotides: TGTGCCAGCAGCTTAATTGGGGAGGGTGAGCAGTTCTTC. This encodes CASSLIGEGEQFF.

This clone showed up just a few times. The V gene is TRBV5-1, the J gene TRBJ2-3; D gene ambiguous. The germline V gene has CDR1 SGHRS and CDR2 YFSETQ. The CDR3 is made up of 13 amino acids. V lost 0 bases and J lost 0, with 2 bases in between. The CDR3 spells CASSLESTDTQYF. CDR3 bases: TGCGCCAGCAGCTTGGAGAGCACAGATACGCAGTATTTT.

CDR3 nucleotide sequence: TGTGCCAGCAGCGTCGATTCGGGTTTCACCTACGAGCAGTACTTC. Translation gives CASSVDSGFTYEQYF. The V and J genes are TRBV9 and TRBJ2-7; no definite D call. The CDR3 is 15 residues long. CDR1 is SGDLS, CDR2 YYNGEE, per germline. V was pared by 2 bases and J by 2 bases, with 14 bases between.

CDR3 in amino acids: CASSLNLIAGDTGELFF. CDR3 nucleotide sequence: TGTGCCAGCAGCCTTAATCTTATAGCGGGGGACACCGGGGAGCTGTTTTTT. The V gene is TRBV3-1 (or the pseudogene TRBV3-2), the J gene TRBJ2-2; 9 nucleotides line up with TRBD2. With 4 bases clipped from V and 3 bases from J, the junction kept 9 bases outside the gene matches. There are 17 residues in the CDR3. Germline V gene lookup returns CDR1 LGHDT and CDR2 YNNKEL (reference sequence).

The table lists this clone with a few counts. V usage is TRBV9 and J usage is TRBJ2-2, with D perhaps being TRBD1 or TRBD2 (5 bases each). CDR1 and CDR2 from the germline V gene are SGDLS and YYNGEE. The CDR3 is 15 residues long. With 2 bases removed from V and 0 bases from J, the gap between germline ends came to 8 bases. Here the CDR3 reads CASSVGTPNTGELFF. In DNA, the CDR3 is TGTGCCAGCAGCGTTGGGACGCCGAACACCGGGGAGCTGTTTTTT.

The gene calls are TRBV10-3 and TRBJ2-7; D is perhaps TRBD2 (6 bases). Looked up from germline, CDR1 is ENHRY and CDR2 is SYGVKD. The CDR3 is 14 amino acids. Trimming left V 3 bases short and J 3 bases short, with 12 bases between. CDR3 sequence reads: CAISEGGEYYEQYF. CDR3 DNA sequence: TGTGCCATCAGTGAAGGCGGGGAGTACTACGAGCAGTACTTC.

V and J are TRBV4-3 and TRBJ1-6, with D maybe TRBD1 (5 bases). CDR1 and CDR2 (germline): LGHNA, YSLEER. The CDR3 consists of 15 residues. Trimming took off 0 bases at V and 10 bases at J, with 13 bases between the two ends. Written as DNA, the CDR3 is TGCGCCAGCAGCCAAGAGGGCAGGGAACTGTCACCCCTCCACTTT. This codes for CASSQEGRELSPLHF.